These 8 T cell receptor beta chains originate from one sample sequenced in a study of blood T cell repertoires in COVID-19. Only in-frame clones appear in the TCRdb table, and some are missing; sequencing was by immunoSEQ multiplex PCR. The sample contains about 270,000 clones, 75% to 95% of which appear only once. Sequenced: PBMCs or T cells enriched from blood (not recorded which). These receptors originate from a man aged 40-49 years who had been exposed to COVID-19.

CDR3 DNA: TGTGCCACCAGTGACCCGGGACAGGGGCATAGCAATCAGCCCCAGCATTTT. Translating gives CATSDPGQGHSNQPQHF. The V call is TRBV24-1, the J call TRBJ1-5, with 10 bases fitting TRBD1. In germline, CDR1 is KGHDR, CDR2 SFDVKD. The CDR3 is 17 residues long. Trimming at V came to 4 bases and at J to 0 bases, leaving 5 bases not matched to a gene.

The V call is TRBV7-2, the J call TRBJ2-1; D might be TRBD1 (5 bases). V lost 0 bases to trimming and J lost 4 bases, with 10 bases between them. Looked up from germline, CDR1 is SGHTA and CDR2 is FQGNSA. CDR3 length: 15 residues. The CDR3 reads CASSLAGKGYNEQFF. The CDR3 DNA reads TGTGCCAGCAGCTTAGCGGGTAAGGGGTACAATGAGCAGTTCTTC.

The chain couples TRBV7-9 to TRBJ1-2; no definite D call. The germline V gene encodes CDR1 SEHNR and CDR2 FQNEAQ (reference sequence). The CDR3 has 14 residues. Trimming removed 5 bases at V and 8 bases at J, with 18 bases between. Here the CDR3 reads CASSRFQEVVGYTF. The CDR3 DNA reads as TGTGCCAGCAGCCGTTTTCAGGAGGTTGTGGGCTACACCTTC. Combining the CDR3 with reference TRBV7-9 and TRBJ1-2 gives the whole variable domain DTGVSQNPRHKITKRGQNVTFRCDPISEHNRLYWYRQTLGQGPEFLTYFQNEAQLEKSRLLSDRFSAERPKGSFSTLEIQRTEQGDSAMYLCASSRFQEVVGYTFGSGTRLTVV.

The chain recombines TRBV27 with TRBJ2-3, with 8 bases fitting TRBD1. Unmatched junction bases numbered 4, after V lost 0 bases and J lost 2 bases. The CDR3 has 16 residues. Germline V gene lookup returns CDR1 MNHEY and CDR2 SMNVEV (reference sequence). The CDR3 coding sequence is TGTGCCAGCAGTTTATCTCACAGGGGGTCCACAGATACGCAGTATTTT. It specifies CASSLSHRGSTDTQYF.

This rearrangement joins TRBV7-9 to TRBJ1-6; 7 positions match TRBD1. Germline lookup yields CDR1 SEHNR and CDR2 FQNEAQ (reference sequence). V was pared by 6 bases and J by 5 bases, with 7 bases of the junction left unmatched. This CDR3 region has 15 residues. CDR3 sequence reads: CASSPLGTDNSPLHF. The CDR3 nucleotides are TGTGCCAGCAGTCCCCTTGGGACAGATAATTCACCCCTCCACTTT.

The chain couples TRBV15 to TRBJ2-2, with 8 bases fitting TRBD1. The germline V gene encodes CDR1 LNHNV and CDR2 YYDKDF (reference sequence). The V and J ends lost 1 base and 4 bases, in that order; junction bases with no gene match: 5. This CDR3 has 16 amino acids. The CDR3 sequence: CATSRVRGTGTGELFF. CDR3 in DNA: TGTGCCACCAGCAGAGTACGAGGGACAGGCACCGGGGAGCTGTTTTTT.

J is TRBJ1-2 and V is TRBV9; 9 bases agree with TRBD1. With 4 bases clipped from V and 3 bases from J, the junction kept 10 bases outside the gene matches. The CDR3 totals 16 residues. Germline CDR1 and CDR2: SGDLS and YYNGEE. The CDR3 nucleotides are TGTGCCAGCAGCTCTCCAACAGGGGGCCTGGACTATGGCTACACCTTC. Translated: CASSSPTGGLDYGYTF. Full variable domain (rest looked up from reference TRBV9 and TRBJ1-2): DSGVTQTPKHLITATGQRVTLRCSPRSGDLSVYWYQQSLDQGLQFLIQYYNGEERAKGNILERFSAQQFPDLHSELNLSSLELGDSALYFCASSSPTGGLDYGYTFGSGTRLTVV.

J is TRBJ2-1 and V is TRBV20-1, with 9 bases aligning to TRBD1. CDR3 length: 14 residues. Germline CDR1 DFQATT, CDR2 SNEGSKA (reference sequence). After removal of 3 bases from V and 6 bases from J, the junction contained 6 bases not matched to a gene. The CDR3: CSASAGTGTNEQFF. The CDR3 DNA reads TGCAGTGCTAGTGCTGGGACAGGGACCAATGAGCAGTTCTTC.